This is a list of T cell receptor beta chains from one sample in a study of cytomegalovirus exposure and HLA in healthy donors. Some clones are missing from TCRdb's copy, which holds only in-frame ones; the method was immunoSEQ multiplex PCR. In the table there are 250,000 to 350,000 clones, roughly 85% of which are singletons. The specimen sequenced was PBMCs. The origin of the receptors is a man aged 35-49 years in good health and CMV-seropositive. CDR3s include the opening cysteine and the closing phenylalanine or tryptophan. D genes are given only for firm matches. Only part of the rows carry a size: once, few, many, or a class if the clone is expanded.

size	V	J	D	length	CDR3	DNA
few	TRBV4-1	TRBJ1-5	.	16	CASSQPPGVDNQPQHF	TGCGCCAGCAGCCAACCTCCGGGGGTTGACAATCAGCCCCAGCATTTT
.	TRBV6-6	TRBJ2-1	TRBD2	12	CASSALAGEQFF	TGTGCCAGCAGTGCATTAGCGGGAGAGCAGTTCTTC
once	TRBV18	TRBJ2-1	TRBD2	16	CASSPRTSGSWNEQFF	TGTGCCAGCTCACCACGGACTAGCGGGAGTTGGAATGAGCAGTTCTTC
.	TRBV28	TRBJ2-4	TRBD1	14	CASTPTGVRIIQYF	TGTGCCAGCACTCCGACAGGGGTAAGGATAATTCAGTACTTC
.	TRBV4-2	TRBJ2-3	.	14	CASSQDGPTDTQYF	TGTGCCAGCAGCCAAGATGGCCCCACAGATACGCAGTATTTT
few	TRBV5-6	TRBJ1-1	TRBD1	17	CASSSLTLTGGGTEAFF	TGTGCCAGCAGCTCCTTAACACTGACAGGGGGCGGCACTGAAGCTTTCTTT
few	TRBV5-6	TRBJ2-1	TRBD2	16	CASSLASSGSYNEQFF	TGTGCCAGCAGCTTGGCGTCTAGCGGGAGCTACAATGAGCAGTTCTTC
.	TRBV6-5	TRBJ2-5	.	14	CASSYDPGFETQYF	TGTGCCAGCAGTTACGACCCGGGATTCGAGACCCAGTACTTC
.	TRBV9	TRBJ2-3	.	15	CASSPSGYPPDTQYF	TGTGCCAGCAGCCCCTCCGGTTACCCCCCAGATACGCAGTATTTT
once	TRBV6-6	TRBJ1-1	TRBD1	15	CASSKSTGFGTEAFF	TGTGCCAGCAGTAAGTCGACAGGGTTCGGCACTGAAGCTTTCTTT
.	TRBV6-1	TRBJ1-3	TRBD1	15	CASSEDDRGGNTIYF	TGTGCCAGCAGTGAAGACGACAGGGGTGGAAACACCATATATTTT